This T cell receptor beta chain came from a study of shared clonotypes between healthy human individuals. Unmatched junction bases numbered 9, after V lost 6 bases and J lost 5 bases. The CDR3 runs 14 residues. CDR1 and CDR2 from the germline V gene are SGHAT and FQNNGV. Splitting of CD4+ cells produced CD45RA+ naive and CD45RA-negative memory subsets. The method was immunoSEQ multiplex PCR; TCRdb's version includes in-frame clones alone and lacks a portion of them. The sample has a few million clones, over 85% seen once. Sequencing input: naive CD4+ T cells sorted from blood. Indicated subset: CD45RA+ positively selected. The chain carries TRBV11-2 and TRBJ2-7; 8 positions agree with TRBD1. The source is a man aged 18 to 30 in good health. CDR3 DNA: TGTGCCAGCAGACGGACAGGGAGTATCGACGAGCAGTACTTC. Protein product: CASRRTGSIDEQYF. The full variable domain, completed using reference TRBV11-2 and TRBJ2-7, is EAGVAQSPRYKIIEKRQSVAFWCNPISGHATLYWYQQILGQGPKLLIQFQNNGVVDDSQLPKDRFSAERLKGVDSTLKIQPAKLEDSAVYLCASRRTGSIDEQYFGPGTRLTVT.